This TCR beta chain emerged from a study of molecular identifiers for immune sequencing clone quantification. This clonotype was seen repeatedly, ten times or more. CDR1 GTSNPN and CDR2 SVGIG come from the germline V gene (reference sequence). The CDR3 has 15 residues. V lost 2 bases, J lost 4 bases, and 17 bases lay in between. TCRdb fed the PCR reads into MiXCR, producing one record per CDR3 protein. The sample yields 88,000 or so distinct CDR3 sequences, 21% seen once. The V and J genes are TRBV30 and TRBJ1-1; D not resolved. Sample: naive CD8+ T cells from blood, with Jurkat cell RNA spiked in. Indicated subset: FACS-sorted CD8+CD4-CCR7+CD45RA+ naive T cells. The receptor was isolated from a human donor in good health. Some libraries in this study had Jurkat cell RNA spiked in. CDR3 coding DNA: TGTGCCTGGAGTCAATCCCTGTGGGGAGCCACTGAAGCTTTCTTT. Amino acids: CAWSQSLWGATEAFF.